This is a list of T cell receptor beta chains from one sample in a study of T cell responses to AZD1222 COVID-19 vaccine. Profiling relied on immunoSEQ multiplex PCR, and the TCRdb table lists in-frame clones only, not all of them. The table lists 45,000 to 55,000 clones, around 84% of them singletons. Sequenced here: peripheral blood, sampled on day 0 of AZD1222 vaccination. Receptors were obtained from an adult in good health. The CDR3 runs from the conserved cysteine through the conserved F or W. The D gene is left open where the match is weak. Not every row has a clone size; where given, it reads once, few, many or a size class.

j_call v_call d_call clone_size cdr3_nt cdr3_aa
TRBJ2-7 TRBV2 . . TGTGCCAGCAGACCCGGGACCATTAGCTCCTACGAGCAGTACTTC CASRPGTISSYEQYF
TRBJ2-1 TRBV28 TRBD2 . TGTGCCAGCAGTAAAGCGGGGAGCTCCTACAATGAGCAGTTCTTC CASSKAGSSYNEQFF
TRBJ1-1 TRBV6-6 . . TGTGCCAGCAGTCCTAGGGGGGGGAAGGGCACTGAAGCTTTCTTT CASSPRGGKGTEAFF
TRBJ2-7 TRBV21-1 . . TGTGCCAGCAGCAAAGGGGTGGCGTACCGAGACCCTTGGGAGCAGTACTTC CASSKGVAYRDPWEQYF
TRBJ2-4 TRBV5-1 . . TGCGCCAGCAGCTTAAACGGCGGACTTTTAGCCAAAAACATTCAGTACTTC CASSLNGGLLAKNIQYF
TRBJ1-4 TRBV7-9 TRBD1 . TGTGCCAGCAGCTTTGACAGGGGGAATGAAAAACTGTTTTTT CASSFDRGNEKLFF
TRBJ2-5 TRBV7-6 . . TGTGCCAGCAGCCCCGACTGGGCTCAAGAGACCCAGTACTTC CASSPDWAQETQYF
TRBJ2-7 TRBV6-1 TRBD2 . TGTGCCAGCAGTCAAGCGGGAGGTGCCTACGAGCAGTACTTC CASSQAGGAYEQYF
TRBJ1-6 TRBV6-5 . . TGTGCCAGCAGTTTCGAATCCAATTCACCCCTCCACTTT CASSFESNSPLHF
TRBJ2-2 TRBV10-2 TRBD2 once TGCGCCAGCAGTGGGTCGGCGACTAGCGGGTCGAACACCGGGGAGCTGTTTTTT CASSGSATSGSNTGELFF
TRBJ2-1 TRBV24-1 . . TGTGCCACCAGTGATTCCGGGACTCCCATGCCCAATGAGCAGTTCTTC CATSDSGTPMPNEQFF
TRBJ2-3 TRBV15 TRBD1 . TGTGCCACCAGCCGATACAGGGGTCGGCTAACAGATACGCAGTATTTT CATSRYRGRLTDTQYF
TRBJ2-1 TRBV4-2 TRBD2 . TGTGCCAGCAGCCAAAATAGCGGGAGGTCCTACAATGAGCAGTTCTTC CASSQNSGRSYNEQFF
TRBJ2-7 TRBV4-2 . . TGTGCCAGCAGCCAAGGGGTAGCGGAGGGTCCCCTCTACGAGCAGTACTTC CASSQGVAEGPLYEQYF
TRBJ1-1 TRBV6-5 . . TGTGCCAGCAGTCTCTTTGAGGGGGTGAACACTGAAGCTTTCTTT CASSLFEGVNTEAFF
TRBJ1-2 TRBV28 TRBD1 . TGTGCCAGCAGTTTGGAGTTCTTGGCAGCGACAGGGGTCAACTATGGCTACACCTTC CASSLEFLAATGVNYGYTF
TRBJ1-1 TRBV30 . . TGTGCCCGGGGTGGTACTCCAGGCACTGAAGCTTTCTTT CARGGTPGTEAFF
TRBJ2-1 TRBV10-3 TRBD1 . TGTGCCATCAGTGATTCCGGGACAGCTTACAATGAGCAGTTCTTC CAISDSGTAYNEQFF
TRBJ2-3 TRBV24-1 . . TGTGCCACCAGTGGTGGGGTTTTGGGAAGAGGTGTTGAGTGGGATACGCAGTATTTT CATSGGVLGRGVEWDTQYF
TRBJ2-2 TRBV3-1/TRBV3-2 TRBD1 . TGTGCCAGCAGCCGCCGGGACAGGGGACGCGCCGGGGAGCTGTTTTTT CASSRRDRGRAGELFF
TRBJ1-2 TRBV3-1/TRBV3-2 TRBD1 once TGTGCCAGGAGACAGGGGAACTATGGCTACACCTTC CARRQGNYGYTF
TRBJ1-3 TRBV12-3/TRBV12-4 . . . CASSFAQGSTF
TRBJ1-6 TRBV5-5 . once TGTGCCAGCAGCATTTACACAGGACACCCCTATAATTCACCCCTCCACTTT CASSIYTGHPYNSPLHF
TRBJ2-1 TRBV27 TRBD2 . TGTGCCAGCAGTTTATTCGCCGCTACTAGCGGATACAATGAGCAGTTCTTC CASSLFAATSGYNEQFF
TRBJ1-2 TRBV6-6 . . TGTGCCAGCAGTCCCCCGCGTAGGGAGGTAAACTATGGCTACACCTTC CASSPPRREVNYGYTF
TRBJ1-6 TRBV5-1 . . TGCGCCAGCAATCGCGGAGGTGAGAATTCACCCCTCCACTTT CASNRGGENSPLHF
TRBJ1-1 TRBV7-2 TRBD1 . TGTGCCAGCAGCAGTCGGAAGACAGGGGGCAGGAACACTGAAGCTTTCTTT CASSSRKTGGRNTEAFF
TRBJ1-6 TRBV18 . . TGTGCCAGCTCACGCAAAGGCAGGGAGTCGGGATCACCCCTCCACTTT CASSRKGRESGSPLHF
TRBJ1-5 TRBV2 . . TGTGCCAGCAGTGGATGGGAGGGGAGCAATCAGCCCCAGCATTTT CASSGWEGSNQPQHF
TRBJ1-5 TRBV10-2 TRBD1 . TGCGCCAGCAGACAGGGGCAGGGTCAGCCCCAGCATTTT CASRQGQGQPQHF
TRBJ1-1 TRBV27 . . TGTGCCAGCAGTCTCCGCAAGACAGGATTGGCTTTCTTT CASSLRKTGLAFF
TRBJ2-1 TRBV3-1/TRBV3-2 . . TGTGCCAGCAGCCGATTGGGGACGATGGTAGATGAGCAGTTCTTC CASSRLGTMVDEQFF
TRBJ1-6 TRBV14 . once TGTGCCAGCAGCCAAGCAGGTCGGAGTAATTCACCCCTCCACTTT CASSQAGRSNSPLHF
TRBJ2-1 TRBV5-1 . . TGCGCCAGCAGCTTAGGGGCTAGCTACAATGAGCAGTTCTTC CASSLGASYNEQFF
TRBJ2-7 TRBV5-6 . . TGTGCCAGCAGCTTGAGGGGGGCCTCCTACGAGCAGTACTTC CASSLRGASYEQYF